This TCR beta chain was captured in a study of T cell responses to AZD1222 COVID-19 vaccine. A note on this clone: Its antigen is not identified.

The study's findings and limits: Seropositive AZD1222 recipients at baseline numbered only 6 or 7. Most donors were white British, females outnumbered males, and clonal diversity was possibly underestimated. Two AZD1222 doses significantly raised spike-specific TCR breadth and depth over controls.

Data came from immunoSEQ multiplex PCR; TCRdb stores just in-frame clones and leaves some out. This repertoire shows 150,000 to 200,000 clones, about 91% found once; its top ten account for about 4%. The CDR3 runs 15 residues. Trimming stripped 4 bases from V and 1 base from J, with 10 bases between. Per the germline V gene, CDR1 is KGHSY and CDR2 is FQNENV. The material sequenced was peripheral blood, taken on day 0 of MenACWY control vaccination. V and J are TRBV16 and TRBJ2-2; D unclear. This TCR came from an adult in good health. The CDR3 coding sequence is TGTGCCAGCAGCCCCTGGACGGAGAACACCGGGGAGCTGTTTTTT. Protein sequence: CASSPWTENTGELFF.